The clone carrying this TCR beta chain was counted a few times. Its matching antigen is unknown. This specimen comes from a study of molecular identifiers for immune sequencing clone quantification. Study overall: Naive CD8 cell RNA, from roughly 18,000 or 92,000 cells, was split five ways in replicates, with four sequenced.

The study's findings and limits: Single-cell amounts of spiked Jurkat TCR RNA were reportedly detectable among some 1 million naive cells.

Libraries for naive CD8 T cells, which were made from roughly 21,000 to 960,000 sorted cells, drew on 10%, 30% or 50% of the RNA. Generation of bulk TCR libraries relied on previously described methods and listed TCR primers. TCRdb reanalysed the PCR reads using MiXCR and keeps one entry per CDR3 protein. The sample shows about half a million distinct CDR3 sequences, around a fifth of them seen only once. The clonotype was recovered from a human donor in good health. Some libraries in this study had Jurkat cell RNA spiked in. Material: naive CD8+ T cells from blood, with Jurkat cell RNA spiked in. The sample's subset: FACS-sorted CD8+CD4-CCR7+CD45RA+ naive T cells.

CDR3 bases: TGCGCCAGCAGGGGGGGGATTGGGACTTGGTCTGAAGCTTTCTTT. It codes for CASRGGIGTWSEAFF. The rearrangement joins TRBV4-3 to TRBJ1-1; D may be TRBD1 (5 bases). Germline V gene data show CDR1 as LGHNA and CDR2 as YSLEER. V shed 6 bases and J shed 6 bases, with 20 bases lying between them. This CDR3 comprises 15 residues.